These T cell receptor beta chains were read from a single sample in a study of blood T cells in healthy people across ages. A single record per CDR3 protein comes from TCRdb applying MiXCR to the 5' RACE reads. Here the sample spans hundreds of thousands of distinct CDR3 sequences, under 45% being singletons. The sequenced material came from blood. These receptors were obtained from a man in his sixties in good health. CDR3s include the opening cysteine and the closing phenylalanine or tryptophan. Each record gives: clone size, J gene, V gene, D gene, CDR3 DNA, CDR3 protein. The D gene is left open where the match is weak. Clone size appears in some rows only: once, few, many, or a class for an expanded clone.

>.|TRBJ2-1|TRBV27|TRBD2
TGTGCCAGCAGTTCCCCCGGGACTAGCGGCAATGAGCAGTTCTTC
CASSSPGTSGNEQFF
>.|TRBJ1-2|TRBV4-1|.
TGCGCCAGCAGCCAGACGAGGGGGGCGGATAGGGATGGCTACACCTTC
CASSQTRGADRDGYTF
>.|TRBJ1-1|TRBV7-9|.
TGTGCCAGCAGCACCCAACCCCCGGGGGCGGCTGAAGCTTTCTTT
CASSTQPPGAAEAFF
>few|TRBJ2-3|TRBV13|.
TGTGCCAGCAGTCCAACCGGGACTGGGTCGTCAGATACGCAGTATTTT
CASSPTGTGSSDTQYF
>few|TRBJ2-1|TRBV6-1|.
TGTGCCAGCACCCGTCAGGCCCTCCACGATGAGCAGTTCTTC
CASTRQALHDEQFF
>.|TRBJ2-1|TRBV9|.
TGTGCCAGCAGCGGCGGGACATTAAATGAGCAGTTCTTC
CASSGGTLNEQFF
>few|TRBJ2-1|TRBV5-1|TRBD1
TGCGCCAGCAGCTCGGGACAGGCAAGCTCCTACAATGAGCAGTTCTTC
CASSSGQASSYNEQFF
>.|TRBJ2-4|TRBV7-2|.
TGTGCCAGCAGCCCTTCGGGAAGGGGGGACATTCAGTACTTC
CASSPSGRGDIQYF
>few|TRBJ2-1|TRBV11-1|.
TGTGCCAGCAGCTTTGGTCAGCTCAATGAGCAGTTCTTC
CASSFGQLNEQFF
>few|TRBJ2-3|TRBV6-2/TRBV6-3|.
TGTGCCAGCAGTTTAACCCGAGGAGATACGCAGTATTTT
CASSLTRGDTQYF
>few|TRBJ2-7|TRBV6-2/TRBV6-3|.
TGTGCCAGCAGCCGGGCCCTCCGCTTCTCCTACGAGCAGTACTTC
CASSRALRFSYEQYF
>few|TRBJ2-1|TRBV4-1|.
TGCGCCAGCAGCTCGGGGATCTACAATGAGCAGTTCTTC
CASSSGIYNEQFF
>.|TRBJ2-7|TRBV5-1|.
TGCGCCAGCAGCTTGGAAACCCGAGGGTACGAGCAGTACTTC
CASSLETRGYEQYF
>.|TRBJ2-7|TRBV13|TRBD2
TGTGCCAGCAGCCAGGGACTAGACCCTACCGGGGACGAGCAGTACTTC
CASSQGLDPTGDEQYF
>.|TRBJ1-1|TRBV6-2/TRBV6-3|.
TGTGCCAGCCTAAAGGGGAGTAAACTGAACACTGAAGCTTTCTTT
CASLKGSKLNTEAFF
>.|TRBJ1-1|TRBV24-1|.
TGTGCCACCAGTGTGGGCAGGGAAGCTTTCTTT
CATSVGREAFF
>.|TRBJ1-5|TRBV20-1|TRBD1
TGCAGTGCTACCCGACAGGGTAATCAGCCCCAGCATTTT
CSATRQGNQPQHF
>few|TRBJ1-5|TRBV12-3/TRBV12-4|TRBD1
TGTGCCAGCAGTACAACAGGGGGCAATCAGCCCCAGCATTTT
CASSTTGGNQPQHF
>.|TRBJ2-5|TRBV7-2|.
TGTGCCAGCAGCTCGGGGGAGCACTTCCAAGAGACCCAGTACTTC
CASSSGEHFQETQYF
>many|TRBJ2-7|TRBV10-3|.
TGTGCCATCAGTACCCTCTACGAGCAGTACTTC
CAISTLYEQYF
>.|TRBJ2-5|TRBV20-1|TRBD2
TGCAGTGCTAGAGCCGGGACTAGCCCTCTTAGCTCCTACAATGAGCAGTACTTC
CSARAGTSPLSSYNEQYF
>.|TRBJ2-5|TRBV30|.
TGTGCCTGGAGCCGACAGGCTTCAGTGCAGTACTTC
CAWSRQASVQYF
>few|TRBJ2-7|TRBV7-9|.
TGTGCCAGCAGCTTCCCTGGGGGCTCCTACGAGCAGTACTTC
CASSFPGGSYEQYF
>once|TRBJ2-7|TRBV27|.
TGTGCCAGCAGCCACTTCCAGGGGTCCTCCTACGAGCAGTACTTC
CASSHFQGSSYEQYF
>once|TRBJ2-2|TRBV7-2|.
TGTGCCAGCAGCTTGGACCCGGCTAGGACCGCGGAGCTGTTTTTT
CASSLDPARTAELFF
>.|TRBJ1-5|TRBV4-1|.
TGCGCCAGCAGCCAAGACGGCTCAGTGGGTCAGCCCCAGCATTTT
CASSQDGSVGQPQHF
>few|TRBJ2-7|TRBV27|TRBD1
TGTGCCAGCAGTCCCGACAGGGCAGAAGACTACGAGCAGTACTTC
CASSPDRAEDYEQYF
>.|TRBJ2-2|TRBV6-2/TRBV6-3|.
TGTGCCAGCAGTTCCTCTTCCGGGCCACCGAACACCGGGGAGCTGTTTTTT
CASSSSSGPPNTGELFF
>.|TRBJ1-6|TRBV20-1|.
TGCAGTGCTAGAGATAATGCGAGGGGTAATTCACCCCTCCACTTT
CSARDNARGNSPLHF
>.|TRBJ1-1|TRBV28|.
TGTGCCAGCACCTCCTTCCGCGCGGGGTCGAACACTGAAGCTTTCTTT
CASTSFRAGSNTEAFF
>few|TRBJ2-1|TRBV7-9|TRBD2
TGTGCCAGCAGCTTAGCGCACCCGGGACTAGCGGGGGGCCGTGAGCAGTTCTTC
CASSLAHPGLAGGREQFF
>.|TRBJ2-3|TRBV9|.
TGTGCCAGCAGCGTAGGACTAATGATCACAGATACGCAGTATTTT
CASSVGLMITDTQYF
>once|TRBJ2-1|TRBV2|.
TGTGCCAGCAGCCCGGCCTTTGGGGGGCGATACAATGAGCAGTTCTTC
CASSPAFGGRYNEQFF
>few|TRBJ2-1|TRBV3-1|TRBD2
TGTGCCAGCAGCCAAGATCGTCAAAGCGGGGGGTCCTACAATGAGCAGTTCTTC
CASSQDRQSGGSYNEQFF
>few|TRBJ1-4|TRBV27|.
TGTGCCAGCAGTAAGCTCGTGCCTAATGAAAAACTGTTTTTT
CASSKLVPNEKLFF
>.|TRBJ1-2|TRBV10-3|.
TGTGCCATCAGTGAGTCCCAGGATAGCAACTATGGCTACACCTTC
CAISESQDSNYGYTF
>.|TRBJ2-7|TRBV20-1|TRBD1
TGCAGTGCGCCGACAGGGGAATACGAGCAGTACTTC
CSAPTGEYEQYF
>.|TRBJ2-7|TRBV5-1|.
TGCGCCAGCAGCTTTCTAGAAGGAGGTGATGGTGAGCAGTACTTC
CASSFLEGGDGEQYF
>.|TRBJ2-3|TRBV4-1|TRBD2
TGCGCCGGCAGCAAACGACTAGCGGGGGTTACCCCGGATACGCAGTATTTT
CAGSKRLAGVTPDTQYF
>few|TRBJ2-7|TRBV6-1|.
TGTGCCAGCAGTGGGTTTTTTGGCCCCACCGGGTACGAGCAGTACTTC
CASSGFFGPTGYEQYF
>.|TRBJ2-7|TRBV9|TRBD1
TGTGCCAGCAGCGTTTCGGACAGGGGTTACTCCTACGAGCAGTACTTC
CASSVSDRGYSYEQYF
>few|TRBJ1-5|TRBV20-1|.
TGCAGTGCTCTACGGAGGCAGGGAACGCAGAATAGCAATCAGCCCCAGCATTTT
CSALRRQGTQNSNQPQHF
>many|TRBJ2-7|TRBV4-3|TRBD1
TGCGCCAGCAGCCAAGGTTCCGGGACAGGTAATACCTACGAGCAGTACTTC
CASSQGSGTGNTYEQYF
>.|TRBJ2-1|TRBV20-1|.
TGCAGTGCTAGAGATCGCGGGGAAAACGTTAGGCATGAGCAGTTCTTC
CSARDRGENVRHEQFF
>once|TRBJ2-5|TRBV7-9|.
TGTGCCAGCAGCCCCCGGGGAGGACTTGTACAAGAGACCCAGTACTTC
CASSPRGGLVQETQYF
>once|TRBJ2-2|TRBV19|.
TGTGCCACCACCCCGGGGATCGGGGAGCTGTTTTTT
CATTPGIGELFF
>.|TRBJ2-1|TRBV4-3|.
TGCGCCAGCAGCTTGCGAGCGGGCGGCACTGAGCAGTTCTTC
CASSLRAGGTEQFF
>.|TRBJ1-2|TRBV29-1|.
TGCAGCGTTGTGGGGGGGAATGGCTACACCTTC
CSVVGGNGYTF
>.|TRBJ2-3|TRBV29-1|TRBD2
TGCAGCGTTGTGGTTGCGGGGGTACCCACAGATACGCAGTATTTT
CSVVVAGVPTDTQYF
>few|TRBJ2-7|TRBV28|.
TGTGCCAGCAGTCCACCTCCGTTGGCCTCGGGTTTCCACGAGCAGTACTTC
CASSPPPLASGFHEQYF
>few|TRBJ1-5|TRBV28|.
TGTGCCAGCAGTCCGGGCCCGGCGCATCAGCCCCAGCATTTT
CASSPGPAHQPQHF
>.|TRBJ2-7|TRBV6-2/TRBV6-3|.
TGTGCCAGCAACCGACCAGCAGGGGCGACCTACGAGCAGTACTTC
CASNRPAGATYEQYF
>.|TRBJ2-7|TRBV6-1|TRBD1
TGTGCCAGCACTTCACTCGGGACAGGTTCCTACGAGCAGTACTTC
CASTSLGTGSYEQYF
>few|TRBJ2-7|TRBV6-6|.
TGTGCCAGCAGTTACCCGGAGCCCTACGAGCAGTACTTC
CASSYPEPYEQYF
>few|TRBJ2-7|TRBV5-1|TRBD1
TGCGCCAGCAGCCCAACGACAGGGAGACCAGGTGCGGACGAGCAGTACTTC
CASSPTTGRPGADEQYF
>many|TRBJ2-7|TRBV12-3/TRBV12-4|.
TGTGCCAGCAGCCCCGCCCCGTTATACGAGCAGTACTTC
CASSPAPLYEQYF
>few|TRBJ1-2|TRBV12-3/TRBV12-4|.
TGTGCCAGCAGTCCCACAAGGGAGTCGGGTGGCTACACCTTC
CASSPTRESGGYTF
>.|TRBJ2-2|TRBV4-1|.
TGCGCCAGCAGCCAAGATAGTTTCCGCACCGGGTACACCGGGGAGCTGTTTTTT
CASSQDSFRTGYTGELFF
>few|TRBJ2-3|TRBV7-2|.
TGTGCCAGCAACCGAGGGGGGGGTCAAGATACGCAGTATTTT
CASNRGGGQDTQYF
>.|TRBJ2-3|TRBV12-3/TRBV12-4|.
TGTGCCAGCAGTGCGGACACCCGCACAGATACGCAGTATTTT
CASSADTRTDTQYF